A selection of T cell receptor beta chains follows, all from one sample in a study of blood T cell repertoires in COVID-19. Clones were read by immunoSEQ multiplex PCR, and TCRdb kept only the in-frame ones, dropping some. Of 200,000 to 250,000 clones listed, just under 90% are singletons. The sample comprised peripheral blood. The receptors were sampled from a man aged 25 to 40 with COVID-19, enrolled during active disease. CDR3s include the opening cysteine and the closing phenylalanine or tryptophan. A D gene is named only where the DNA matches it firmly. The listing skips clone size in some rows; elsewhere it reads once, few, many or a size class.

V gene	D gene	J gene	clone size	CDR3 protein	CDR3 DNA
TRBV7-6	.	TRBJ1-5	.	CASSSGRDNNQPQHF	TGTGCCAGCAGCTCAGGCCGGGACAACAATCAGCCCCAGCATTTT
TRBV13	TRBD2	TRBJ2-7	once	CASSPRGGYSYEQYF	TGTGCCAGCAGCCCTCGGGGGGGTTACTCCTACGAGCAGTACTTC
TRBV3-1/TRBV3-2	TRBD1	TRBJ1-2	.	CASSPGQGLGYTF	TGTGCCAGCAGCCCTGGACAGGGGCTGGGCTACACCTTC
TRBV27	TRBD1	TRBJ2-2	once	CASSSNRGANTGELFF	TGTGCCAGCAGCTCTAACAGGGGAGCGAACACCGGGGAGCTGTTTTTT
TRBV15	TRBD1	TRBJ1-2	.	CATSRDRGWGGYTF	TGTGCCACCAGCAGAGACAGGGGGTGGGGTGGCTACACCTTC
TRBV6-5	TRBD2	TRBJ2-1	.	CASRGGGNEQFF	TGTGCCAGCCGGGGGGGAGGGAATGAGCAGTTCTTC
TRBV7-2	TRBD1	TRBJ1-2	.	CASSPGQGSGGYTF	TGTGCCAGCAGCCCGGGACAGGGCTCCGGCGGCTACACCTTC
TRBV3-1/TRBV3-2	TRBD1	TRBJ1-3	.	CASSQTDRSSGNTIYF	TGTGCCAGCAGCCAAACGGACAGGTCGTCTGGAAACACCATATATTTT
TRBV7-8	TRBD1	TRBJ1-1	.	CASSIGTGEKAFF	TGTGCCAGCAGCATCGGGACAGGAGAAAAAGCTTTCTTT
TRBV6-5	.	TRBJ2-2	.	CASSYSSVNTGELFF	TGTGCCAGCAGTTACTCTTCGGTCAACACCGGGGAGCTGTTTTTT
TRBV6-5	TRBD2	TRBJ2-7	.	CASSGGSGGYEQYF	TGTGCCAGCAGCGGTGGCAGCGGGGGCTACGAGCAGTACTTC
TRBV28	TRBD2	TRBJ2-7	.	CASSLPSAGVRGEQYF	TGTGCCAGCAGTTTACCCTCAGCGGGAGTTAGGGGCGAGCAGTACTTC
TRBV7-7	.	TRBJ2-3	.	CASSLGGGNTDTQYF	TGTGCCAGCAGCTTAGGAGGCGGGAACACAGATACGCAGTATTTT
TRBV4-3	.	TRBJ1-2	once	CASSHPGNNDYGYTF	TGCGCCAGCAGCCACCCTGGCAACAACGACTATGGCTACACCTTC
TRBV6-5	TRBD1	TRBJ1-2	once	CASSYVQGFYGYTF	TGTGCCAGCAGTTACGTACAGGGGTTCTATGGCTACACCTTC
TRBV15	TRBD1	TRBJ1-5	.	CATSIRDRVLYSNQPQHF	TGTGCCACCAGCATCCGGGACAGGGTCTTATATAGCAATCAGCCCCAGCATTTT
TRBV28	.	TRBJ1-1	few	CASSLVKRRTEAFF	TGTGCCAGCAGTTTAGTAAAAAGGAGGACTGAAGCTTTCTTT
TRBV30	TRBD2	TRBJ2-1	.	CAWSAGGFSSYNEQFF	TGTGCCTGGAGTGCGGGGGGGTTCAGCTCCTACAATGAGCAGTTCTTC
TRBV3-1/TRBV3-2	TRBD1	TRBJ1-5	.	CASETPTGGSTRSNQPQHF	TGTGCCAGCGAGACTCCGACAGGGGGCTCTACACGGAGCAATCAGCCCCAGCATTTT
TRBV7-2	.	TRBJ2-1	.	CASSSGATGNEQFF	TGTGCCAGCAGCTCAGGGGCCACTGGCAATGAGCAGTTCTTC
TRBV19	TRBD1	TRBJ1-2	.	CASSTGLNYGYTF	TGTGCCAGTTCGACAGGGTTAAACTATGGCTACACCTTC
TRBV12-3/TRBV12-4	.	TRBJ2-7	once	CASSPRGYEQYF	TGTGCCAGCAGTCCTCGGGGCTACGAGCAGTACTTC
TRBV4-2	TRBD2	TRBJ2-7	.	CASSQEGSGAYEQYF	TGTGCCAGCAGCCAAGAGGGGAGCGGGGCCTACGAGCAGTACTTC
TRBV7-2	TRBD1	TRBJ1-2	.	CASSPLGTATNYGYTF	TGTGCCAGCAGCCCGCTGGGGACAGCTACTAACTATGGCTACACCTTC
TRBV28	.	TRBJ1-2	.	CASSFGTSRDYGYTF	TGTGCCAGCAGTTTCGGAACGTCCCGGGACTATGGCTACACCTTC
TRBV3-1/TRBV3-2	.	TRBJ1-1	.	CASSQAQGTEAFF	TGTGCCAGCAGCCAAGCGCAGGGCACTGAAGCTTTCTTT
TRBV5-1	.	TRBJ1-3	.	CASSLVRNTGSPGNTIYF	TGCGCCAGCAGCTTGGTCAGGAATACAGGGTCTCCCGGAAACACCATATATTTT
TRBV7-3	TRBD1	TRBJ1-2	.	CASSGTGGLLGYTF	TGTGCCAGCAGCGGGACAGGGGGCCTTCTTGGCTACACCTTC
TRBV5-6	.	TRBJ2-1	.	CASILMSSYNEQFF	TGTGCCAGCATCCTCATGAGCTCCTACAATGAGCAGTTCTTC
TRBV11-3	.	TRBJ2-1	.	CASSLPPGDEQFF	TGTGCCAGCAGCTTACCCCCAGGGGATGAGCAGTTCTTC
TRBV11-1	.	TRBJ1-1	.	CASRPRRQTGEAFF	TGTGCCAGCAGACCGAGGAGACAGACGGGTGAAGCTTTCTTT
TRBV5-6	TRBD1	TRBJ1-2	.	CASGIRTGANYGYTF	TGTGCCAGCGGAATAAGGACAGGAGCTAACTATGGCTACACCTTC
TRBV7-2	.	TRBJ2-7	.	CASSLAGAIFYEQYF	TGTGCCAGCAGCTTAGCGGGGGCGATCTTTTACGAGCAGTACTTC
TRBV10-1	.	TRBJ2-2	.	CAGRGGGTGELFF	TGCGCTGGGAGAGGGGGGGGCACCGGGGAGCTGTTTTTT
TRBV7-9	.	TRBJ2-7	.	CASSLAGLRNYEQYF	TGTGCCAGCAGCTTGGCAGGGTTAAGGAACTACGAGCAGTACTTC
TRBV7-8	.	TRBJ2-3	.	CASSLASLWEEPDTQYF	TGTGCCAGCAGCTTAGCGTCTTTGTGGGAGGAGCCAGATACGCAGTATTTT
TRBV6-5	.	TRBJ2-7	.	CASSYSQVAYEQYF	TGTGCCAGCAGTTACTCACAGGTGGCCTACGAGCAGTACTTC
TRBV10-3	TRBD1	TRBJ1-1	.	CAIIQDRGRIPEAFF	TGTGCCATCATACAAGACAGGGGGCGAATCCCTGAAGCTTTCTTT
TRBV27	.	TRBJ1-2	.	CASSLRSGNYGYTF	TGTGCCAGCAGTTTACGTTCAGGGAACTATGGCTACACCTTC
TRBV6-5	TRBD1	TRBJ1-2	.	CASSYSRGIGGYTF	TGTGCCAGCAGTTACAGCAGGGGGATAGGTGGCTACACCTTC
TRBV6-6	TRBD2	TRBJ2-1	.	CASSYEGLAANEQFF	TGTGCCAGCAGTTACGAGGGACTAGCCGCCAATGAGCAGTTCTTC
TRBV4-1	.	TRBJ1-2	once	CASSQDRDYGYTF	TGCGCCAGCAGCCAAGACAGGGACTATGGCTACACCTTC
TRBV2	TRBD1	TRBJ2-1	.	CASNPQTGSSYNEQFF	TGTGCCAGCAACCCACAGACAGGGAGCTCCTACAATGAGCAGTTCTTC
TRBV19	TRBD2	TRBJ2-1	few	CASSQGGVGSYNEQFF	TGTGCCAGTAGCCAGGGAGGGGTGGGCTCCTACAATGAGCAGTTCTTC
TRBV6-6	.	TRBJ1-4	.	CASSPRTNEKLFF	TGTGCCAGCAGTCCCCGGACTAATGAAAAACTGTTTTTT
TRBV13	.	TRBJ2-1	.	CASSSVGGAEYNEQFF	TGTGCCAGCAGCTCCGTGGGGGGGGCAGAATACAATGAGCAGTTCTTC
TRBV18	TRBD1	TRBJ1-3	.	CASSSGTGTPGNTIYF	TGTGCCAGCTCATCCGGGACAGGGACTCCTGGAAACACCATATATTTT
TRBV12-3/TRBV12-4	.	TRBJ1-1	.	CASSLEPQLEAFF	TGTGCCAGCAGTTTAGAGCCACAGCTTGAAGCTTTCTTT
TRBV27	.	TRBJ2-7	.	CASSYRPGEQYF	TGTGCCAGCAGTTACCGTCCAGGCGAGCAGTACTTC
TRBV10-3	TRBD2	TRBJ2-3	.	CAINPTSGRLADTQYF	TGTGCCATCAACCCGACTAGCGGGAGACTCGCAGATACGCAGTATTTT
TRBV28	.	TRBJ1-1	.	CASSFGTEAFF	TGTGCCAGCAGTTTCGGGACTGAAGCTTTCTTT
TRBV3-1/TRBV3-2	TRBD1	TRBJ2-7	.	CASSQQGAFEQYF	TGTGCCAGCAGTCAACAGGGGGCGTTCGAGCAGTACTTC
TRBV24-1	.	TRBJ2-7	.	CATSGTGHYEQYF	TGTGCCACCAGTGGTACAGGACACTACGAGCAGTACTTC
TRBV2	TRBD2	TRBJ2-7	.	CASSRLAGGNYEQYF	TGTGCCAGCAGCCGACTAGCGGGGGGAAACTACGAGCAGTACTTC